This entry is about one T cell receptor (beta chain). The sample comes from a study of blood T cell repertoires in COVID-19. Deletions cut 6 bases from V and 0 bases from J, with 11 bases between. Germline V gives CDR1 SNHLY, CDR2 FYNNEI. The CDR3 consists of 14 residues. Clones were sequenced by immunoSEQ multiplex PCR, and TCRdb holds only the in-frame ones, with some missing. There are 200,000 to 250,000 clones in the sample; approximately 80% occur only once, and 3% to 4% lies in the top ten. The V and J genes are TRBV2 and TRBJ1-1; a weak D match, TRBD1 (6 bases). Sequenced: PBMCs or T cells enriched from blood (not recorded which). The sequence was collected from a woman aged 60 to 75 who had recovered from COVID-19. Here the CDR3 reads CASRIRTVNTEAFF. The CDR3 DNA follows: TGTGCCAGCAGGATTAGGACAGTGAACACTGAAGCTTTCTTT. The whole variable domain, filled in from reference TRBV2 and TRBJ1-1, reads EPEVTQTPSHQVTQMGQEVILRCVPISNHLYFYWYRQILGQKVEFLVSFYNNEISEKSEIFDDQFSVERPDGSNFTLKIRSTKLEDSAMYFCASRIRTVNTEAFFGQGTRLTVV.